Listed below are T cell receptor beta chains from one sample, sequenced in a study of regulatory T cells in long-lasting Graves disease. TCRdb passed the multiplex PCR reads through MiXCR, listing each CDR3 protein once. The table shows 400,000 or so distinct CDR3 sequences, with 20% to 30% occurring only once. This material consisted of peripheral blood mononuclear cells (PBMCs), taken when the disease was refractory, from a patient treated with antithyroid drugs. The receptors originated from a female donor with Graves disease. The CDR3 runs from the conserved cysteine through the conserved F or W. The D gene is left open where the match is weak. Only some rows state a clone size, as once, few, many or a class for expanded clones.

>NA|few|TRBJ2-2|TRBV27
CASSYGSTGELFF
TGTGCCAGCAGTTACGGATCCACCGGGGAGCTGTTTTTT
>TRBD1|few|TRBJ1-5|TRBV2
CASGAGPGGIYSNQPQHF
TGTGCCAGCGGGGCCGGGCCAGGGGGCATCTATAGCAATCAGCCCCAGCATTTT
>TRBD1|NA|TRBJ2-5|TRBV5-1
CASSRSVDRGQETQYF
TGCGCCAGCAGCCGTTCAGTTGACAGGGGCCAAGAGACCCAGTACTTC
>NA|NA|TRBJ1-3|TRBV13
CASSLLWGSGNTIYF
TGTGCCAGCAGCTTATTGTGGGGCTCTGGAAACACCATATATTTT
>NA|NA|TRBJ1-1|TRBV7-2
CASSANGGAEAFF
TGTGCCAGCAGCGCCAACGGGGGGGCTGAAGCTTTCTTT
>NA|few|TRBJ1-1|TRBV9
CASSGFPRTEAFF
TGTGCCAGCAGCGGGTTTCCCCGAACTGAAGCTTTCTTT
>NA|NA|TRBJ1-2|TRBV27
CASISPGGGYGYTF
TGTGCCAGCATCTCCCCTGGGGGTGGCTATGGCTACACCTTC
>NA|many|TRBJ2-7|TRBV6-5
CASSYSPRGDEQYF
TGTGCCAGCAGTTACTCGCCCAGGGGCGACGAGCAGTACTTC
>NA|NA|TRBJ2-7|TRBV3-1
CASSQDKRSSYEQYF
TGTGCCAGCAGCCAAGATAAGCGGTCCTCCTACGAGCAGTACTTC
>NA|many|TRBJ2-2|TRBV2
CASSPSGELFF
TGTGCCAGCTCTCCTAGCGGGGAGCTGTTTTTT
>TRBD1|few|TRBJ1-3|TRBV10-3
CAISDPDRARNTIYF
TGTGCCATCAGTGATCCGGACAGGGCAAGAAACACCATATATTTT
>TRBD2|many|TRBJ2-5|TRBV29-1
CSVLGTSGRETQYF
TGCAGCGTCCTCGGGACTAGCGGGAGAGAGACCCAGTACTTC
>TRBD1|NA|TRBJ2-7|TRBV2
CASRQTGSYEQYF
TGTGCCAGCAGACAGACAGGGTCCTACGAGCAGTACTTC
>TRBD2|NA|TRBJ2-3|TRBV12-3/TRBV12-4
CASSSGRLRDTQYF
TGTGCCAGTTCGAGCGGGAGGTTGCGAGATACGCAGTATTTT
>NA|once|TRBJ1-5|TRBV2
CASSLRPAGNQSQHF
TGTGCCAGCAGTCTACGGCCTGCCGGCAATCAGTCCCAGCATTTT
>TRBD2|NA|TRBJ2-5|TRBV18
CASSPSLSSGSQETQYF
TGTGCCAGCTCACCCTCCTTGTCTAGCGGGAGTCAAGAGACCCAGTACTTC
>NA|few|TRBJ2-7|TRBV4-1
CASSQDSEQYF
TGCGCCAGCAGCCAAGACTCAGAGCAGTACTTC
>NA|NA|TRBJ1-1|TRBV7-3
CASSSYISTEAFF
TGTGCCAGCAGCTCCTATATTTCAACTGAAGCTTTCTTT
>NA|few|TRBJ2-7|TRBV18
CASSPFGASYEQYF
TGTGCCAGCTCACCATTCGGGGCCTCCTACGAGCAGTACTTC
>TRBD2|NA|TRBJ2-2|TRBV4-1
CASSFEALLAGGSGELFF
TGCGCCAGCAGCTTTGAGGCCTTACTAGCGGGAGGGAGCGGGGAGCTGTTTTTT
>NA|many|TRBJ2-5|TRBV7-2
CASSLVPAQETQYF
TGTGCCAGCAGCTTAGTCCCAGCCCAAGAGACCCAGTACTTC
>TRBD2|NA|TRBJ2-7|TRBV30
CAWSQTSGASYEQYF
TGTGCCTGGTCCCAGACTAGCGGGGCGTCCTACGAGCAGTACTTC
>NA|NA|TRBJ2-7|TRBV7-9
CASSSEDWDYEQYF
TGTGCCAGCAGCTCCGAGGACTGGGACTACGAGCAGTACTTC
>NA|many|TRBJ2-5|TRBV12-3/TRBV12-4
CASSSGDQETQYF
TGTGCCAGCAGTTCGGGGGACCAAGAGACCCAGTACTTC
>TRBD1|few|TRBJ1-1|TRBV29-1
CSVGQGTEAFF
TGCAGCGTGGGACAGGGCACTGAAGCTTTCTTT
>TRBD2|NA|TRBJ2-1|TRBV7-6
CASSLARAGVYNEQFF
TGTGCCAGCAGCTTAGCGCGAGCGGGAGTGTACAATGAGCAGTTCTTC
>NA|many|TRBJ1-2|TRBV2
CASSQGSETNYGYTF
TGTGCCAGCTCGCAAGGATCAGAGACCAACTATGGCTACACCTTC
>NA|many|TRBJ2-7|TRBV2
CASSVSSYEQYF
TGTGCCAGCAGCGTGAGCTCCTACGAGCAGTACTTC
>NA|NA|TRBJ2-7|TRBV6-2/TRBV6-3
CASSYVFSGTYEQYF
TGTGCCAGCAGTTACGTATTTAGCGGAACCTACGAGCAGTACTTC
>TRBD1|few|TRBJ2-2|TRBV19
CASGGTGDTGELFF
TGTGCCAGTGGAGGGACAGGAGACACCGGGGAGCTGTTTTTT
>TRBD1|many|TRBJ2-7|TRBV28
CAVPGQGLAEQYF
TGTGCCGTCCCCGGACAGGGGTTGGCCGAGCAGTACTTC
>NA|many|TRBJ2-7|TRBV12-3/TRBV12-4
CASSQFPRESGLSYEQYF
TGTGCCAGCAGCCAATTCCCCCGAGAGAGCGGGCTCTCCTACGAGCAGTACTTC
>NA|NA|TRBJ1-5|TRBV6-1
CASKEGQPQHF
TGTGCCAGCAAGGAGGGACAGCCCCAGCATTTT
>TRBD1|NA|TRBJ1-5|TRBV19
CASSIRGDQPQHF
TGTGCCAGTAGTATCAGGGGGGACCAGCCCCAGCATTTT
>TRBD2|few|TRBJ2-3|TRBV2
CASRGTTLGTDTQYF
TGTGCCAGCAGGGGGACTACCCTAGGTACGGATACGCAGTATTTT
>NA|NA|TRBJ2-7|TRBV30
CAWSVYTGSSYEQYF
TGTGCCTGGAGTGTATATACAGGGAGCTCCTACGAGCAGTACTTC
>NA|many|TRBJ2-7|TRBV3-1
CASGNINEQYF
TGTGCCAGCGGAAACATAAACGAGCAGTACTTC
>NA|few|TRBJ2-1|TRBV7-2
CASSPPPKRDEQFF
TGTGCCAGCAGCCCGCCGCCTAAAAGGGATGAGCAGTTCTTC
>TRBD1|NA|TRBJ1-1|TRBV5-1
CASSWGTGVIYTEAFF
TGCGCCAGCAGCTGGGGGACAGGGGTTATCTACACTGAAGCTTTCTTT
>TRBD1|many|TRBJ1-1|TRBV30
CAWRRDRPEAFF
TGTGCCTGGAGACGGGACAGGCCTGAAGCTTTCTTT
>NA|few|TRBJ1-1|TRBV28
CASRLSPDTEAFF
TGTGCCAGCAGACTCTCTCCTGACACTGAAGCTTTCTTT
>NA|NA|TRBJ2-3|TRBV5-1
CASSLDPGDTQYF
TGCGCCAGCAGCCTGGACCCAGGGGATACGCAGTATTTT
>NA|once|TRBJ2-7|TRBV6-2/TRBV6-3
CASSYRNAQPYEQYF
TGTGCCAGCAGTTACCGAAACGCGCAGCCGTACGAGCAGTACTTC
>TRBD1|NA|TRBJ1-5|TRBV18
CTSSPGQARNQPQHF
TGTACCAGCTCACCGGGACAGGCCCGCAATCAGCCCCAGCATTTT
>NA|few|TRBJ1-1|TRBV5-6
CASSLAQEAFF
TGTGCCAGCAGCTTGGCGCAGGAAGCTTTCTTT
>NA|few|TRBJ1-1|TRBV28
CASREPGYAEAFF
TGTGCCAGCAGAGAGCCAGGGTACGCTGAAGCTTTCTTT
>NA|many|TRBJ1-1|TRBV15
CATSRDKRFDTEAFF
TGTGCCACCAGCAGAGATAAGCGGTTCGACACTGAAGCTTTCTTT
>NA|few|TRBJ1-1|TRBV18
CASSPPSTPMGAFF
TGTGCCAGCTCACCACCGTCCACTCCCATGGGAGCTTTCTTT
>NA|many|TRBJ1-1|TRBV28
CASSLMDSVAFF
TGTGCCAGCAGTTTGATGGACTCCGTAGCTTTCTTT
>NA|NA|TRBJ2-6|TRBV6-1
CASSATPPSPIGANVLAF
TGTGCCAGCAGTGCCACACCACCCTCTCCAATTGGGGCCAACGTCCTGGCTTTC
>NA|many|TRBJ1-4|TRBV20-1
CSASTGTRKLFF
TGCAGTGCTAGTACTGGGACCCGAAAACTGTTTTTT
>NA|NA|TRBJ1-1|TRBV18
CASSPLRGVNTEAFF
TGTGCCAGCTCACCACTGCGGGGGGTGAACACTGAAGCTTTCTTT
>NA|many|TRBJ2-5|TRBV29-1
CSVHGSGTQYF
TGCAGCGTCCACGGTTCCGGGACCCAGTACTTC
>TRBD1|NA|TRBJ2-2|TRBV5-1
CASSSRTGITGELFF
TGCGCCAGCAGCTCTCGGACAGGGATTACCGGGGAGCTGTTTTTT